A single sample gave rise to the 26 T cell receptor beta chains below, sequenced in a study of T cells in Graves' hyperthyroidism and ophthalmopathy. Template material for amplifying TCR beta CDR3 regions consisted of RNA transcripts. TCR CDR3 regions were first amplified by RT-PCR with HTBI primers. TCRdb fed the multiplex PCR reads into MiXCR, producing one record per CDR3 protein. The table shows about 600,000 distinct CDR3 sequences, with approximately 15% occurring only once. The specimen was blood. The receptors shown here come from a woman aged 40 to 50 with Graves' ophthalmopathy.

This clonotype was recorded at least ten times. The chain combines TRBV27 with TRBJ2-7; D might be TRBD1 or TRBD2, each matching 6 bases. Trimming took 7 bases from V and 1 from J, leaving 14 bases between them. This CDR3 contains 14 residues. The germline CDR1 and CDR2 sequences are MNHEY and SMNVEV (reference sequence). In DNA, the CDR3 is TGTGCCAGCACCCGGACAGCGGGTTCCTACGAGCAGTACTTC. Its protein product is CASTRTAGSYEQYF.

This clonotype was counted only a few times. This sequence joins TRBV19 and TRBJ1-1; D perhaps matches TRBD1 (5 bases). The CDR3 spans 14 residues. CDR1 is LNHDA, CDR2 SQIVND, per germline (reference sequence). Trimming cost V 6 bases and J 1 base, with 12 bases left between them. CDR3 sequence reads: CASSRQGTNTEAFF. The DNA of the CDR3 is TGTGCCAGTAGCAGGCAGGGCACGAACACTGAAGCTTTCTTT.

The chain is built from TRBV18 and TRBJ2-1; 7 positions agree with TRBD1. The CDR3 runs 17 residues. Germline assignment: CDR1 KGHSH and CDR2 LQKENI. Trimming cost V 1 base and J 4 bases; bases outside gene matches: 10. The chain's CDR3 is CASSPQGSGTVYNEQFF. The CDR3 DNA follows: TGTGCCAGCTCACCACAGGGATCGGGGACAGTTTACAATGAGCAGTTCTTC.

Ten or more counts support this clonotype. The chain combines TRBV11-2 with TRBJ2-3, with 8 bases identical to TRBD2. There are 16 residues in the CDR3. Germline-derived CDR1 and CDR2 are SGHAT and FQNNGV. With 5 bases clipped from V and 1 base from J, the junction kept 8 bases outside the gene matches. The CDR3 region is CASSPPGGRGTDTQYF. Here the CDR3 DNA reads TGTGCCAGCAGCCCCCCGGGGGGGAGAGGCACAGATACGCAGTATTTT. Complete variable domain (other parts from reference TRBV11-2 and TRBJ2-3): EAGVAQSPRYKIIEKRQSVAFWCNPISGHATLYWYQQILGQGPKLLIQFQNNGVVDDSQLPKDRFSAERLKGVDSTLKIQPAKLEDSAVYLCASSPPGGRGTDTQYFGPGTRLTVL.

The chain links TRBV3-1 to TRBJ2-7; D may be TRBD1 or TRBD2 (6 bases each). Germline loops: CDR1 LGHDT, CDR2 YNNKEL (reference sequence). V dropped 1 base and J dropped 0 bases, with 16 bases sitting between them. This CDR3 is built from 17 residues. Here the CDR3 reads CASSQATSGASSYEQYF. CDR3 nucleotide sequence: TGTGCCAGCAGCCAAGCGACCTCGGGGGCCTCCTCCTACGAGCAGTACTTC.

In its sample, this clonotype was seen a few times. V usage is TRBV7-8 and J usage is TRBJ2-7; TRBD1 might be the D (5 bases). V gave up 5 bases and J gave up 1 base, with 15 bases separating them. The V gene's germline CDR1 is SGHVS and CDR2 FQNEAQ. The CDR3 totals 15 residues. CDR3 DNA sequence: TGTGCCAGCAGCGCAACAGGTCGGCTTTCCTACGAGCAGTACTTC. It specifies CASSATGRLSYEQYF.

A few counts support this clonotype. V gene TRBV5-8 combines with J gene TRBJ1-4; D remains ambiguous. CDR1 SGHTS and CDR2 YDEGEE come from the germline V gene. The CDR3 loop spans 16 amino acids. Trimming stripped 2 bases from V and 0 bases from J, with 11 bases between. CDR3 protein: CASSFPRGATNEKLFF. DNA for the CDR3: TGTGCCAGCAGCTTCCCTCGGGGAGCAACTAATGAAAAACTGTTTTTT.

This clonotype has ten or more counts. The CDR3 DNA reads as TGTGCCAGCAGGACGGCGGGAGGTTTGTACAATGAGCAGTTCTTC. This encodes CASRTAGGLYNEQFF. This rearrangement joins TRBV6-1 to TRBJ2-1, with 8 bases identical to TRBD2. The CDR3 is 15 amino acids. J was trimmed by 4 bases and V by 6 bases; bases with no gene match: 8. From germline, CDR1 is MNHNS and CDR2 SASEGT.

In its sample, this clonotype was seen many times. V gene TRBV3-1 combines with J gene TRBJ2-1; a weak D match, TRBD2 (5 bases). The CDR3 spans 14 residues. V lost 0 bases and J lost 15, with 18 bases in between. Germline CDR1 reads LGHDT; CDR2 reads YNNKEL (reference sequence). In DNA, the CDR3 is TGTGCCAGCAGCCAAGAGGCGGGCGACCCAAGGCGGTTCTTC. This encodes CASSQEAGDPRRFF.

The rearrangement uses TRBV5-1 and TRBJ2-7; a possible D gene is TRBD1 (5 bases). Trimming took off 4 bases at V and 13 bases at J, with 15 bases between the two ends. This CDR3 contains 11 residues. Germline CDR1 and CDR2: SGHRS and YFSETQ. CDR3 DNA sequence: TGCGCCAGCAGCCCGGTGGGGCGGCCTTACGTC. Translating gives CASSPVGRPYV.

This clonotype was seen repeatedly, ten times or more. The chain carries TRBV7-9 and TRBJ2-1; 11 nucleotides match TRBD2. There are 16 residues in the CDR3. Per germline, CDR1 SEHNR and CDR2 FQNEAQ (reference sequence). The V gene end was trimmed by 2 bases and the J gene end by 9 bases; junction bases not matched to a gene: 9. CDR3 in DNA: TGTGCCAGCAGCTTATTGACTAGCGGGATCGGTAGTGAGCAGTTCTTC. Its translation is CASSLLTSGIGSEQFF.

This clonotype was counted many times. The chain uses TRBV18 and TRBJ1-4; possibly TRBD1 for D (5 bases). V lost 3 bases, J lost 8 bases, and 13 bases lay in between. Looked up from germline, CDR1 is KGHSH and CDR2 is LQKENI. There are 14 residues in the CDR3. The CDR3 is CASSPGDGGEKLFF. In DNA form, the CDR3 reads TGTGCCAGCTCACCGGGGGACGGAGGCGAAAAACTGTTTTTT.

Concerning this clonotype: Being one base from a much bigger clone, this may be a read error. This sequence joins TRBV20-1 and TRBJ2-2, with D unclear. The CDR3 consists of 15 residues. V was cut by 3 bases and J by 1 base, with 12 bases left in between. Germline V gene sequence: CDR1 DFQATT, CDR2 SNEGSKA (reference sequence). CDR3 amino acids: CSASFVGKNTGELFF. Here the CDR3 DNA reads TGCAGTGCTAGTTTCGTGGGGAAGAACACCGGGGAGCTGTTTTTT.

This clonotype was counted at least ten times. The chain uses TRBV6-1 and TRBJ2-1, with 10 bases aligning to TRBD2. The CDR3 consists of 15 residues. Losses at the gene ends were 4 bases for V and 3 bases for J; bases not matched to a gene: 3. Germline CDR1 MNHNS, CDR2 SASEGT. The CDR3 is CASSARTSGYNEQFF. CDR3 sequence (DNA): TGTGCCAGCAGTGCACGGACTAGCGGCTACAATGAGCAGTTCTTC.

This clonotype was observed many times. Here the CDR3 reads CASSLVSRISTGELFF. CDR3 DNA sequence: TGTGCCAGCAGCTTAGTTTCGCGGATTTCCACCGGGGAGCTGTTTTTT. This chain links TRBV11-2 with TRBJ2-2; D call uncertain. The CDR3 runs 16 residues. Between the trimmed V and J ends, which lost 1 base and 4 bases, there was a span of 13 bases. Per germline, CDR1 SGHAT and CDR2 FQNNGV. The entire variable domain, with the rest obtained from reference TRBV11-2 and TRBJ2-2, is as follows: EAGVAQSPRYKIIEKRQSVAFWCNPISGHATLYWYQQILGQGPKLLIQFQNNGVVDDSQLPKDRFSAERLKGVDSTLKIQPAKLEDSAVYLCASSLVSRISTGELFFGEGSRLTVL.

This rearrangement joins TRBV3-1 to TRBJ2-3; 14 nucleotides line up with TRBD2. CDR1 and CDR2 from the germline V gene are LGHDT and YNNKEL (reference sequence). This CDR3 contains 17 residues. With 5 bases clipped from V and 0 bases from J, the junction kept 4 bases outside the gene matches. The CDR3, as DNA: TGTGCCAGCAGCTACGGACTAGCGGGGGGCAGCACAGATACGCAGTATTTT. This translates into CASSYGLAGGSTDTQYF.

This clonotype was seen at least ten times. The V gene is TRBV20-1, the J gene TRBJ1-1, with a possible D match to TRBD1 (6 bases). Germline lookup yields CDR1 DFQATT and CDR2 SNEGSKA (reference sequence). V lost 0 bases and J 11 bases, leaving 19 bases between the germline ends. The length of the CDR3 is 14 residues. CDR3 coding DNA: TGCAGTGCTAGAGATGCATTGGGGGGCGCTCGGGCTTTCTTT. Its protein is CSARDALGGARAFF.

This clonotype was picked up a small number of times. This chain joins TRBV20-1 and TRBJ2-2; TRBD2 aligns across 7 bases. The J segment lost 2 bases and the V segment lost 6 bases, leaving 3 bases of the junction unmatched. Germline CDR1 and CDR2: DFQATT and SNEGSKA (reference sequence). There are 13 residues in the CDR3. The CDR3 bases are TGCAGTGCGAGCGGGGCTAACACCGGGGAGCTGTTTTTT. This gives the protein CSASGANTGELFF.

This clonotype showed up just a few times. The V gene is TRBV7-3, the J gene TRBJ2-6, with 9 positions matching TRBD2. V shed 0 bases and J 0 bases; nucleotides not matched to a gene: 0. This CDR3 has 17 amino acids. The germline V gene has CDR1 SGHTA and CDR2 FQGTGA. This CDR3 reads CASSLTSGGSGANVLTF. Here the CDR3 DNA reads TGTGCCAGCAGCTTAACTAGCGGGGGCTCTGGGGCCAACGTCCTGACTTTC. Full variable domain (remainder filled in from reference TRBV7-3 and TRBJ2-6): GAGVSQTPSNKVTEKGKYVELRCDPISGHTALYWYRQSLGQGPEFLIYFQGTGAADDSGLPNDRFFAVRPEGSVSTLKIQRTERGDSAVYLCASSLTSGGSGANVLTFGAGSRLTVL.

This clonotype was picked up many times. The chain carries TRBV28 and TRBJ2-7, with D perhaps matching TRBD1 (5 bases). This CDR3 has 15 amino acids. Germline CDR1 and CDR2: MDHEN and SYDVKM. V was clipped by 6 bases and J by 0 bases, with 15 bases between them. The CDR3 nucleotides read TGTGCCAGCAGCTGGGAAGGGGTAAGCTCCTACGAGCAGTACTTC. Translating gives CASSWEGVSSYEQYF.

This clonotype turned up a few times. It is likely a read error, because the conserved phenylalanine at the end of the CDR3 is missing. The CDR3 is CASSLRQGRVGANVLTL. CDR3 coding DNA: TGTGCCAGCAGTTTACGACAGGGCCGGGTAGGGGCCAACGTCCTGACTCTC. The V and J genes are TRBV27 and TRBJ2-6, with 7 bases matching TRBD1. Germline lookup yields CDR1 MNHEY and CDR2 SMNVEV (reference sequence). The CDR3 consists of 17 residues. The trim removed 2 bases at V and 4 bases at J, leaving 8 bases unmatched.

Comment on this clonotype: A read error may explain this, as a much larger clone is one base away. This sequence joins TRBV9 and TRBJ2-1, with TRBD2 as a possible D gene (5 bases). Germline V gene lookup returns CDR1 SGDLS and CDR2 YYNGEE. CDR3 length: 11 amino acids. Trimming removed 4 bases at V and 7 bases at J, with 6 bases between. CDR3 sequence reads: CASSRENEQFF. CDR3 DNA: TGTGCCAGCAGCAGGGAGAATGAGCAGTTCTTC.

About this clonotype itself: This clone may be a read error of a much larger clone one base away. The chain has TRBV5-1 and TRBJ1-5; TRBD1 is a possible D gene (5 bases). Germline V CDR1 and CDR2: SGHRS, YFSETQ. The CDR3 has 15 residues. CDR3 sequence (DNA): TGCGCCAGCAGCTTGGAAGGGGAGGTGGGTCAGCCCCGGCATTTT. Protein sequence: CASSLEGEVGQPRHF.

In its sample, this clonotype was seen a few times. The chain combines TRBV6-1 with TRBJ2-7; 8 bases agree with TRBD1. V lost 6 bases, J lost 0 bases, and 4 bases stayed unmatched. There are 14 residues in the CDR3. In germline, CDR1 is MNHNS, CDR2 SASEGT. CDR3 residues: CASSIGQGSYEQYF. The CDR3 coding sequence is TGTGCCAGCAGCATCGGACAGGGCTCCTACGAGCAGTACTTC.

In its sample, this clonotype was seen many times. This sequence joins TRBV7-8 and TRBJ2-1; a weak D match, TRBD2 (6 bases). The V and J ends lost 5 bases and 0 bases respectively, with 17 bases between them. Germline lookup yields CDR1 SGHVS and CDR2 FQNEAQ. This CDR3 contains 17 residues. This CDR3 reads CASSHLPGTSSYNEQFF. CDR3 DNA: TGTGCCAGCAGCCACCTCCCTGGGACTTCCTCCTACAATGAGCAGTTCTTC.

This clonotype was recorded only once. The chain uses TRBV19 and TRBJ2-1, with D maybe TRBD1 (6 bases). The V gene's germline CDR1 is LNHDA and CDR2 SQIVND (reference sequence). The CDR3 consists of 14 residues. V was shortened by 3 bases and J by 10 bases, with 16 bases between the two germline ends. Written as DNA, the CDR3 is TGTGCCAGTAGTATCGAAGGCAGGGGTAAAGAGCAGTTCTTC. This sequence encodes CASSIEGRGKEQFF.